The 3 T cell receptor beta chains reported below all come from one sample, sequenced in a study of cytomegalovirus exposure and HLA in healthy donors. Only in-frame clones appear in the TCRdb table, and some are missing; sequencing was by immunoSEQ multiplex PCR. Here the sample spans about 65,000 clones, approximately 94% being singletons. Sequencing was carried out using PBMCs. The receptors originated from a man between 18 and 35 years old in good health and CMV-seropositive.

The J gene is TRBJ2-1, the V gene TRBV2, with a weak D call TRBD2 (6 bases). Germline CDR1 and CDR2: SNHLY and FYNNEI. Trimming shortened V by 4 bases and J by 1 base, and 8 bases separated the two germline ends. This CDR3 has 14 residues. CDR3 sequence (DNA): TGTGCCAGCAGTGCCGGGAGTTCCTACAATGAGCAGTTCTTC. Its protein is CASSAGSSYNEQFF.

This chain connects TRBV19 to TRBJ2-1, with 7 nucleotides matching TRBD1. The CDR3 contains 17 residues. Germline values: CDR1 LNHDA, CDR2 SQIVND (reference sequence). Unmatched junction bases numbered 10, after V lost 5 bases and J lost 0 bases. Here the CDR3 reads CASSAKMGQSSYNEQFF. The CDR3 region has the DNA TGTGCCAGTAGTGCGAAAATGGGACAGAGCTCCTACAATGAGCAGTTCTTC.

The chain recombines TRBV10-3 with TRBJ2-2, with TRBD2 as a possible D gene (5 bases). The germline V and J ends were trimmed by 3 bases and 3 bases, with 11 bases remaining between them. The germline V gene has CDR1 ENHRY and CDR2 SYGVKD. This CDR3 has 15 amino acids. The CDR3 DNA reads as TGTGCCATCAGTGACAAGCGGAGAGACACCGGGGAGCTGTTTTTT. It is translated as CAISDKRRDTGELFF.